These 28 T cell receptor beta chains share one sample of origin, sequenced in a study of blood T cell repertoires in COVID-19. The assay was immunoSEQ multiplex PCR, and TCRdb's table has in-frame clones only and misses some. This table has about 260,000 clones, around 92% appearing once. Sequenced: peripheral blood. The receptors stem from a person between 18 and 35 years old with COVID-19, enrolled during active disease.

The chain employs TRBV7-4 and TRBJ2-3; D call uncertain. CDR3 length: 12 amino acids. Germline CDR1 is SGHVT and CDR2 is SQSDAQ. V lost 2 bases to trimming and J lost 4 bases, with 4 bases between them. CDR3 in DNA: TGTGCCAGCAGCTTATATCCAGATACGCAGTATTTT. Its translation: CASSLYPDTQYF.

V and J are TRBV9 and TRBJ1-2; TRBD1 might be the D (5 bases). With 0 bases removed from V and 7 bases from J, the gap between germline ends came to 10 bases. The CDR3 spans 13 residues. The germline V gene has CDR1 SGDLS and CDR2 YYNGEE. CDR3 DNA sequence: TGTGCCAGCAGCGTAGACAGGTTCGGTGGCTACACCTTC. This encodes CASSVDRFGGYTF.

The chain is built from TRBV3-1 (or the pseudogene TRBV3-2) and TRBJ1-1; D is ambiguous. CDR1 LGHDT and CDR2 YNNKEL come from the germline V gene (reference sequence). V was pared by 0 bases and J by 1 base, with 9 bases between. This CDR3 is 15 amino acids long. CDR3 DNA: TGTGCCAGCAGCCAAGAGCGATTCCCGAACACTGAAGCTTTCTTT. Translated, it gives CASSQERFPNTEAFF.

The chain recombines TRBV4-3 with TRBJ2-7; TRBD2 matches 12 bases. The length of the CDR3 is 14 residues. CDR1 and CDR2 from the germline V gene are LGHNA and YSLEER. With 4 bases clipped from V and 7 bases from J, the junction kept 5 bases outside the gene matches. DNA for the CDR3: TGCGCCAGCAGCCTGCTAGCGGGAGGGGAGGAGCAGTACTTC. This encodes CASSLLAGGEEQYF.

The genes are TRBV29-1 and TRBJ2-2; TRBD1 matches at 7 bases. The CDR3 extends over 14 amino acids. The V gene end was trimmed by 4 bases and the J gene end by 7 bases; junction bases not matched to a gene: 9. Germline CDR1 SQVTM, CDR2 ANQGSEA. In DNA, the CDR3 is TGCAGCGTTGGGGTACAGGGGCCTGGCGGGGAGCTGTTTTTT. This gives the protein CSVGVQGPGGELFF.

This chain links TRBV7-9 with TRBJ2-7, with 12 bases lining up with TRBD1. The CDR3 runs to 15 residues. CDR1 is SEHNR and CDR2 is FQNEAQ in the germline V gene (reference sequence). Losses at the gene ends were 1 base for V and 9 bases for J; bases not matched to a gene: 7. CDR3 sequence: CASSLVGQGALGQYF. As DNA, the CDR3 is TGTGCCAGCAGCTTAGTGGGACAGGGGGCTTTGGGGCAGTACTTC.

The genes are TRBV9 and TRBJ1-2; 9 nucleotides align to TRBD1. The CDR3 length is 14 residues. V was clipped by 0 bases and J by 5 bases; unmatched bases: 2. Germline CDR1 SGDLS, CDR2 YYNGEE. CDR3 sequence (DNA): TGTGCCAGCAGCGTAGTGGGACAGGGATATGGCTACACCTTC. This translates into CASSVVGQGYGYTF.

Here the CDR3 reads CASSLAGQEKLFF. The CDR3 DNA sequence: TGTGCCAGCAGCTTGGCGGGACAGGAAAAACTGTTTTTT. The V and J genes are TRBV5-5 and TRBJ1-4; 7 bases line up with TRBD1. The CDR3 consists of 13 residues. V trimming: 0 bases; J trimming: 8 bases; junction bases outside the gene matches: 1. Per the germline V gene, CDR1 is SGHKS and CDR2 is YYEKEE (reference sequence).

The chain carries TRBV7-2 and TRBJ1-3; possibly TRBD1 for D (6 bases). The CDR3 spans 19 residues. Germline V gene lookup returns CDR1 SGHTA and CDR2 FQGNSA. V was pared by 4 bases and J by 4 bases, with 26 bases between. The CDR3 reads CASSSPVNRTASGGNTIYF. CDR3 sequence (DNA): TGTGCCAGCAGCTCACCAGTGAATCGGACAGCTAGTGGGGGAAACACCATATATTTT.

J is TRBJ2-1 and V is TRBV7-9; TRBD2 matches at 14 bases. Trimming removed 5 bases from V and 7 bases from J; junction bases left unmatched: 10. The CDR3 has 17 amino acids. Germline CDR1 reads SEHNR; CDR2 reads FQNEAQ (reference sequence). CDR3 DNA: TGTGCCAGCAGCCCACCCTCCGGGACTAGCGGGAGAAATGAGCAGTTCTTC. Translated: CASSPPSGTSGRNEQFF.

The chain employs TRBV7-9 and TRBJ2-5; TRBD1 is a possible D gene (6 bases). The germline V and J ends were trimmed by 5 bases and 2 bases, with 15 bases remaining between them. The CDR3 is 15 residues long. Germline CDR1 reads SEHNR; CDR2 reads FQNEAQ (reference sequence). This chain's CDR3 is CASSVTGTPQETQYF. CDR3 coding DNA: TGTGCCAGCAGCGTAACCGGGACACCTCAAGAGACCCAGTACTTC.

This clone was picked up a small number of times. DNA of the CDR3: TGTGCCAGGAAAGAGGGCGTTCCGGAGGGCTACACCTTC. Protein product: CARKEGVPEGYTF. The chain has TRBV2 and TRBJ1-2; D gene uncertain. The ends were cut back, 9 bases at V and 8 bases at J, with 19 bases in the middle. CDR3 length equals 13 residues. Looked up from germline, CDR1 is SNHLY and CDR2 is FYNNEI.

The chain is built from TRBV5-1 and TRBJ2-5; 8 bases match TRBD2. V dropped 1 base and J dropped 5; count of bases not matched to a gene: 4. The length of the CDR3 is 14 residues. The germline V gene encodes CDR1 SGHRS and CDR2 YFSETQ. CDR3 region: CASSLLASGETQYF. CDR3 sequence (DNA): TGCGCCAGCAGCTTGTTGGCTAGCGGGGAGACCCAGTACTTC. Combining the CDR3 with reference TRBV5-1 and TRBJ2-5 gives the whole variable domain KAGVTQTPRYLIKTRGQQVTLSCSPISGHRSVSWYQQTPGQGLQFLFEYFSETQRNKGNFPGRFSGRQFSNSRSEMNVSTLELGDSALYLCASSLLASGETQYFGPGTRLLVL.

The chain employs TRBV7-3 and TRBJ2-7; TRBD2 agrees at 7 bases. CDR1 and CDR2 from the germline V gene are SGHTA and FQGTGA. The CDR3 consists of 14 residues. Germline trimming cut 5 bases from V and 2 bases from J; bases unmatched to any gene: 6. CDR3 sequence (DNA): TGTGCCAGCAGCCCCGGACTAGGGGCCTACGAGCAGTACTTC. This sequence encodes CASSPGLGAYEQYF.

A single count supports this clone. The chain recombines TRBV19 with TRBJ1-5, with D maybe TRBD1 (5 bases). This CDR3 region has 16 residues. CDR1 and CDR2 (germline): LNHDA, SQIVND (reference sequence). V was trimmed by 7 bases and J by 4 bases, leaving 20 bases between them. For the CDR3, the DNA is TGTGCCAGTACTCCCAGCGGGGGGTTGTCGAATCAGCCCCAGCATTTT. Amino acid sequence: CASTPSGGLSNQPQHF.

This clone was counted once. The rearrangement links TRBV27 to TRBJ1-2; TRBD1 matches at 10 bases. The CDR3 is 16 residues long. Germline-derived CDR1 and CDR2 are MNHEY and SMNVEV (reference sequence). Germline trimming cut 6 bases from V and 3 bases from J; bases unmatched to any gene: 10. The CDR3 DNA follows: TGTGCCAGCAGGGGGAATCTAGGGACAGGGGACTATGGCTACACCTTC. Translated, it gives CASRGNLGTGDYGYTF.

V usage is TRBV28 and J usage is TRBJ2-1; a possible D gene is TRBD2 (5 bases). V lost 4 bases, J lost 8 bases, and 15 bases lay in between. The CDR3 totals 14 residues. CDR1 is MDHEN, CDR2 SYDVKM, per germline. CDR3 in DNA: TGTGCCAGCAGTTCCGGCACTAGTCTTGATGAGCAGTTCTTC. Translation: CASSSGTSLDEQFF. Filled out from reference TRBV28 and TRBJ2-1, the complete variable domain reads DVKVTQSSRYLVKRTGEKVFLECVQDMDHENMFWYRQDPGLGLRLIYFSYDVKMKEKGDIPEGYSVSREKKERFSLILESASTNQTSMYLCASSSGTSLDEQFFGPGTRLTVL.

The rearrangement joins TRBV28 to TRBJ2-2; 7 bases map to TRBD1. This CDR3 region has 13 residues. Germline CDR1 is MDHEN and CDR2 is SYDVKM. V trimming: 5 bases; J trimming: 9 bases; junction bases outside the gene matches: 6. CDR3: CASSPNRGRELFF. The CDR3 region has the DNA TGTGCCAGCAGTCCAAACAGGGGCCGGGAGCTGTTTTTT.

V is TRBV19 and J is TRBJ1-4; D may be TRBD1 (5 bases). In germline, CDR1 is LNHDA, CDR2 SQIVND (reference sequence). V was shortened by 4 bases and J by 5 bases, with 11 bases between the two germline ends. The CDR3 is made up of 14 amino acids. In DNA, the CDR3 is TGTGCCAGTAGTAAATCCGGGGGGAATGAAAAACTGTTTTTT. This gives the protein CASSKSGGNEKLFF.

There are a few counts of this clone. The rearrangement links TRBV19 to TRBJ2-2; no firm D call. V lost 3 bases, J lost 7 bases, and 12 bases lay in between. Germline V CDR1 and CDR2: LNHDA, SQIVND (reference sequence). This CDR3 has 14 amino acids. This CDR3 reads CASSIVQYGGELFF. The CDR3 DNA reads as TGTGCCAGTAGTATTGTGCAATACGGCGGGGAGCTGTTTTTT.

J is TRBJ2-1 and V is TRBV4-1; 11 bases agree with TRBD2. Germline CDR1 reads MGHRA; CDR2 reads YSYEKL. V lost 3 bases to trimming and J lost 1 base; unmatched junction nucleotides: 2. The CDR3 sequence is 16 residues long. The CDR3 region has the DNA TGCGCCAGCAGCCAGGTAGCGGGAGGGTCCTACAATGAGCAGTTCTTC. This encodes CASSQVAGGSYNEQFF.

The chain uses TRBV18 and TRBJ2-5; D gene ambiguous. With 0 bases removed from V and 5 bases from J, the gap between germline ends came to 16 bases. Germline V lookup: CDR1 KGHSH, CDR2 LQKENI. This CDR3 contains 16 residues. CDR3 nucleotides: TGTGCCAGCTCACCACCGGTTCGCCTATCGAGGGAGACCCAGTACTTC. The encoded protein is CASSPPVRLSRETQYF.

This chain connects TRBV29-1 to TRBJ2-7; TRBD2 agrees at 11 bases. V dropped 8 bases and J dropped 5; count of bases not matched to a gene: 11. Germline values: CDR1 SQVTM, CDR2 ANQGSEA. This CDR3 comprises 14 residues. The DNA for the CDR3 is TGCAGCTTTCGGACTAGCGGGCTCGGCAACGAGCAGTACTTC. Translated, it gives CSFRTSGLGNEQYF.

The chain employs TRBV5-1 and TRBJ2-1; perhaps TRBD1 as D (6 bases). The V end was cut by 0 bases, the J end by 3 bases, with 19 bases between. The CDR3 is made up of 18 amino acids. Germline V gene lookup returns CDR1 SGHRS and CDR2 YFSETQ. CDR3 sequence reads: CASSLDNRVPRSYNEQFF. In DNA, the CDR3 is TGCGCCAGCAGCTTGGATAACAGGGTCCCGAGGAGCTACAATGAGCAGTTCTTC.

The chain couples TRBV9 to TRBJ2-3; 7 bases align to TRBD1. Trimming took 6 bases from V and 1 from J; bases not matched to a gene: 2. The germline CDR1 and CDR2 sequences are SGDLS and YYNGEE. The CDR3 covers 13 residues. CDR3 sequence reads: CASKGQGTDTQYF. In DNA, the CDR3 is TGTGCCAGCAAAGGACAGGGCACAGATACGCAGTATTTT.

The gene calls are TRBV6-5 and TRBJ2-7; tentatively, D is TRBD2 (5 bases). V gave up 8 bases and J gave up 4 bases, with 15 bases separating them. CDR1 and CDR2 (germline): MNHEY, SVGAGI. CDR3 length equals 13 residues. The CDR3 nucleotides read TGTGCCAGCCTAGCACTCTCCCTTTACGAGCAGTACTTC. It translates to CASLALSLYEQYF.

In this sample, this clone turned up a few times. The rearrangement uses TRBV28 and TRBJ2-2; D might be TRBD2 (5 bases). Germline V gives CDR1 MDHEN, CDR2 SYDVKM. V lost 1 base to trimming and J lost 5 bases, with 17 bases between them. CDR3 size: 17 residues. CDR3 DNA: TGTGCCAGCAGTTTATCCGGAACTAGAGCCTCTACCGGGGAGCTGTTTTTT. The encoded protein is CASSLSGTRASTGELFF.

The chain is built from TRBV9 and TRBJ2-5, with D possibly being TRBD2 (6 bases). The CDR3 has 15 residues. V shed 0 bases and J shed 1 base, with 10 bases lying between them. Looked up from germline, CDR1 is SGDLS and CDR2 is YYNGEE. This CDR3 reads CASSVGGGGQETQYF. CDR3 in DNA: TGTGCCAGCAGCGTAGGTGGGGGAGGCCAAGAGACCCAGTACTTC. Using reference TRBV9 and TRBJ2-5 for the parts outside the CDR3, the full variable domain is DSGVTQTPKHLITATGQRVTLRCSPRSGDLSVYWYQQSLDQGLQFLIQYYNGEERAKGNILERFSAQQFPDLHSELNLSSLELGDSALYFCASSVGGGGQETQYFGPGTRLLVL.